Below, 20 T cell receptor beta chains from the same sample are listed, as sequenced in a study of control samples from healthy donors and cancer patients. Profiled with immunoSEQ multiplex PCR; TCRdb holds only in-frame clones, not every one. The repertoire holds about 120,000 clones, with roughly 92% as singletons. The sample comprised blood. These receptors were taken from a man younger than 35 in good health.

CDR3 sequence (DNA): TGCGCCAGCAGCTTGATGCCCGGCGGACTAGCCGGCACAGATACGCAGTATTTT. Amino acid sequence: CASSLMPGGLAGTDTQYF. V is TRBV5-1 and J is TRBJ2-3; 8 bases match TRBD2. This CDR3 has 18 residues. Unmatched junction bases numbered 11, after V lost 1 base and J lost 1 base. The germline CDR1 and CDR2 sequences are SGHRS and YFSETQ. The full variable domain, its missing parts supplied by reference TRBV5-1 and TRBJ2-3, is KAGVTQTPRYLIKTRGQQVTLSCSPISGHRSVSWYQQTPGQGLQFLFEYFSETQRNKGNFPGRFSGRQFSNSRSEMNVSTLELGDSALYLCASSLMPGGLAGTDTQYFGPGTRLTVL.

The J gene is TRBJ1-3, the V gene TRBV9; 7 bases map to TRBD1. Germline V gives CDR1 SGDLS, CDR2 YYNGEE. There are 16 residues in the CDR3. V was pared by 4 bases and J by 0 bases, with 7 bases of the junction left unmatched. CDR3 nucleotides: TGTGCCAGCAGCCCTCAGGGGGGCCGCTCTGGAAACACCATATATTTT. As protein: CASSPQGGRSGNTIYF.

The CDR3 nucleotides read TGTGCCAGCAGCTTTGGACCGCAGGCGCCCTACAATGAGCAGTTCTTC. This gives the protein CASSFGPQAPYNEQFF. This chain uses TRBV11-2 with TRBJ2-1, with D unclear. Trimming stripped 3 bases from V and 2 bases from J, with 14 bases between. The CDR3 extends over 16 amino acids. From germline, CDR1 is SGHAT and CDR2 FQNNGV.

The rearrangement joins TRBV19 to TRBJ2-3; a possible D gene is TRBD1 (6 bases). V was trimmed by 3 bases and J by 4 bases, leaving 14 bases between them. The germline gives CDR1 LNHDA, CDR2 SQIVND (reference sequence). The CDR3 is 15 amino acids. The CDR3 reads CASSIGLGAADTQYF. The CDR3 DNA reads TGTGCCAGTAGTATCGGTCTGGGGGCCGCAGATACGCAGTATTTT.

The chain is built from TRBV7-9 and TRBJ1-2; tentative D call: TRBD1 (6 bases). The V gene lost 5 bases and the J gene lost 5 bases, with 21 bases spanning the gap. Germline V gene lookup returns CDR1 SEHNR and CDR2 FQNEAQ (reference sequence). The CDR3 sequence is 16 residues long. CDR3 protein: CASSTGAGPSLYGYTF. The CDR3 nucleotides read TGTGCCAGCAGCACGGGGGCAGGGCCTTCCCTATATGGCTACACCTTC.

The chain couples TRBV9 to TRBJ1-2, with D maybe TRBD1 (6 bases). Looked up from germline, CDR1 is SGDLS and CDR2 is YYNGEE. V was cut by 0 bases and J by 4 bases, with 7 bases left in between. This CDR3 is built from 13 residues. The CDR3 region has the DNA TGTGCCAGCAGCGTAGAACAGGGCTATGGCTACACCTTC. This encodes CASSVEQGYGYTF.

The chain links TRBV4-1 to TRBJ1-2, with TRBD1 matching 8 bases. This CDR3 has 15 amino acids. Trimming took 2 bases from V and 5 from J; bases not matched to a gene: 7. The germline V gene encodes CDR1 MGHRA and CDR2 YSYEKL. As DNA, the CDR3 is TGCGCCAGCAGCCAAACCGGACAGGGTCCATATGGCTACACCTTC. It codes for CASSQTGQGPYGYTF.

The CDR3 loop reads CASSPGEGAFF. The DNA for the CDR3 is TGTGCCAGCAGCCCCGGGGAGGGAGCTTTCTTT. The chain employs TRBV7-9 and TRBJ1-1; D is ambiguous. CDR3 length: 11 amino acids. Per germline, CDR1 SEHNR and CDR2 FQNEAQ (reference sequence). Trimming left V 5 bases short and J 10 bases short, with 11 bases between.

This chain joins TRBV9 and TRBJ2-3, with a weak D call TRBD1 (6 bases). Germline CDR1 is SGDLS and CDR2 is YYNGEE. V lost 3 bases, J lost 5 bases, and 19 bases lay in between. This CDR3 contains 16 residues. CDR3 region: CASSEGGLHMGDTQYF. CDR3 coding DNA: TGTGCCAGCAGCGAAGGGGGTTTGCACATGGGAGATACGCAGTATTTT.

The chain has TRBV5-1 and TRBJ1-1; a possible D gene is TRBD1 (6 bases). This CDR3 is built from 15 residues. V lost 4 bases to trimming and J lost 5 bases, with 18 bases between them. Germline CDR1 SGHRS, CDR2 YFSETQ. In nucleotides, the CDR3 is TGCGCCAGCAGCAACCCACAGGGATCGGGGACTGAAGCTTTCTTT. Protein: CASSNPQGSGTEAFF.

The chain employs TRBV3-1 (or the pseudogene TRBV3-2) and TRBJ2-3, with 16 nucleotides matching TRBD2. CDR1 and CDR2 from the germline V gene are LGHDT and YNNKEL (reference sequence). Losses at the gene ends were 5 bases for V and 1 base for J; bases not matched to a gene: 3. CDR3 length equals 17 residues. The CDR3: CASSGTSGGAGTDTQYF. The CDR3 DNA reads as TGTGCCAGCAGCGGGACTAGCGGGGGGGCAGGCACAGATACGCAGTATTTT.

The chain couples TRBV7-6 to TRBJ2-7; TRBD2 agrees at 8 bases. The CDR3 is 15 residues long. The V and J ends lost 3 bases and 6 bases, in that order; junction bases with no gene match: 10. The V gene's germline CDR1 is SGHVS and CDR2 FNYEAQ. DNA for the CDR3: TGTGCCAGCAGCTTGGACCCCGGCGGGGGGTCCGAGCAGTACTTC. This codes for CASSLDPGGGSEQYF. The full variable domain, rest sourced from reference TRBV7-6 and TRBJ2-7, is GAGVSQSPRYKVTKRGQDVALRCDPISGHVSLYWYRQALGQGPEFLTYFNYEAQQDKSGLPNDRFSAERPEGSISTLTIQRTEQRDSAMYRCASSLDPGGGSEQYFGPGTRLTVT.

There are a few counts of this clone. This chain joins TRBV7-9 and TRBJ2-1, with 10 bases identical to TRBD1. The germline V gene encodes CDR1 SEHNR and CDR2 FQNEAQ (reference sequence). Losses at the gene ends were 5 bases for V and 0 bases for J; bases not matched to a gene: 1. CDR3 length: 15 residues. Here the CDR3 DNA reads TGTGCCAGCAGCAGACAGGGGGCCTCCTACAATGAGCAGTTCTTC. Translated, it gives CASSRQGASYNEQFF.

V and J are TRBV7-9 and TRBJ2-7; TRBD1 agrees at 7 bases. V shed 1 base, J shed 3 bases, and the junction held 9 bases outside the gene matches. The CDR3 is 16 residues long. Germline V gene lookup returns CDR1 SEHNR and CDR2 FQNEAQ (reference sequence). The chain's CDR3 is CASSLGTGGGGYEQYF. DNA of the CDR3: TGTGCCAGCAGCTTAGGGACAGGCGGAGGAGGCTACGAGCAGTACTTC.

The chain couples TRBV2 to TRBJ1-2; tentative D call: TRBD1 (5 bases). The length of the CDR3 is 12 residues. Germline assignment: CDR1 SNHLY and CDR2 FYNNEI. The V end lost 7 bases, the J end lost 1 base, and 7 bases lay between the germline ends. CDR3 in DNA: TGTGCCAGCAAACAGGATAACTATGGCTACACCTTC. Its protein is CASKQDNYGYTF. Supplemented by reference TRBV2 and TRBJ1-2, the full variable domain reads EPEVTQTPSHQVTQMGQEVILRCVPISNHLYFYWYRQILGQKVEFLVSFYNNEISEKSEIFDDQFSVERPDGSNFTLKIRSTKLEDSAMYFCASKQDNYGYTFGSGTRLTVV.

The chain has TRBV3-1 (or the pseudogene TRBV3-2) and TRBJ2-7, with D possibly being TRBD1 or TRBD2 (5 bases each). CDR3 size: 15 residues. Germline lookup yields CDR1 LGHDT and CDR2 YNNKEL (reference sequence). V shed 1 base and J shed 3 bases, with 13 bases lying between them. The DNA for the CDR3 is TGTGCCAGCAGCCAAGTTTACGGGGCTGACTACGAGCAGTACTTC. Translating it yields CASSQVYGADYEQYF.

The CDR3 DNA is TGTGCCAGCAGCCTGAACTTAGGCTATGGCTACACCTTC. It yields the protein CASSLNLGYGYTF. The chain uses TRBV5-6 and TRBJ1-2, with unresolved D. V lost 4 bases and J 4 bases, leaving 11 bases between the germline ends. CDR1 and CDR2 (germline): SGHDT, YYEEEE. This CDR3 contains 13 residues.

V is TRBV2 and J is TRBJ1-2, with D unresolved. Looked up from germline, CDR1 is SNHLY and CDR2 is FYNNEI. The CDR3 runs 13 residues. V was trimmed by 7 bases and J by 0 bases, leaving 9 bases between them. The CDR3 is CASKGGSNYGYTF. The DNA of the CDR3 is TGTGCCAGCAAGGGAGGATCTAACTATGGCTACACCTTC.

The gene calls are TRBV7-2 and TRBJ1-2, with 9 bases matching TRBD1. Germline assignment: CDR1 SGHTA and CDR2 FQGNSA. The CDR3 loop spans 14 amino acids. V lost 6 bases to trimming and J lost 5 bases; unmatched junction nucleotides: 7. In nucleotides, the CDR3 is TGTGCCAGCAGTTCACAGGGGGCGAGTTATGGCTACACCTTC. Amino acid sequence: CASSSQGASYGYTF.

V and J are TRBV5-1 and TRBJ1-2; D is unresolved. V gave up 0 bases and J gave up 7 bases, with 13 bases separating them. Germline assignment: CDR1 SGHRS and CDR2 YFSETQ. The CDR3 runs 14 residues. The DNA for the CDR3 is TGCGCCAGCAGCTTGGGAGTGGCTAACGCTGGCTACACCTTC. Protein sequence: CASSLGVANAGYTF.